The 15 T cell receptor beta chains given below trace back to one sample, sequenced in a study of blood T cell repertoires in COVID-19. Assay: immunoSEQ multiplex PCR; the TCRdb copy retains only in-frame clones and omits some. Of over 200,000 clones in the sample, about 90% were seen once. The sample consisted of peripheral blood. The origin of the receptors is a man between 40 and 49 years old with active or convalescent COVID-19.

V gene TRBV9 combines with J gene TRBJ1-5; D may be TRBD1 (6 bases). V was pared by 4 bases and J by 11 bases, with 19 bases between. The CDR3 length is 14 residues. The germline gives CDR1 SGDLS, CDR2 YYNGEE. The CDR3 DNA is TGTGCCAGCAGCCCGGACAGCCGGCCGTGGTCCCAGCATTTT. Its protein product is CASSPDSRPWSQHF.

Notes on this clone: Other DNA sequences from this sample encode an identical CDR3 as well. The chain is built from TRBV28 and TRBJ1-2, with D possibly matching TRBD1 (6 bases). Germline lookup yields CDR1 MDHEN and CDR2 SYDVKM. Trimming pared 7 bases from V and 4 bases from J, leaving 10 bases between. The CDR3 has 12 amino acids. CDR3 residues: CASTPGVYGYTF. CDR3 in DNA: TGTGCCAGCACCCCAGGGGTCTATGGCTACACCTTC.

J is TRBJ2-7 and V is TRBV9; D is unresolved. This CDR3 has 11 residues. Germline values: CDR1 SGDLS, CDR2 YYNGEE. With 2 bases removed from V and 2 bases from J, the gap between germline ends came to 2 bases. The CDR3 spells CASSVTYEQYF. The CDR3 DNA is TGTGCCAGCAGCGTCACCTACGAGCAGTACTTC.

The chain couples TRBV29-1 to TRBJ2-1, with 9 nucleotides matching TRBD2. Trimming removed 7 bases from V and 5 bases from J; junction bases left unmatched: 18. In germline, CDR1 is SQVTM, CDR2 ANQGSEA. This CDR3 is built from 17 residues. In DNA, the CDR3 is TGCAGCGCCCCCCTCTGGTCGTCTAGCGGGGTCCACAATGAGCAGTTCTTC. This sequence encodes CSAPLWSSSGVHNEQFF.

The chain links TRBV5-4 to TRBJ2-5, with D possibly matching TRBD1 (7 bases). This CDR3 is 16 amino acids long. V was cut by 1 base and J by 5 bases, with 18 bases left in between. Germline lookup yields CDR1 SGHNT and CDR2 YYREEE (reference sequence). CDR3 region: CASSLYGGGGRETQYF. The CDR3 DNA reads TGTGCCAGCAGCTTGTACGGAGGAGGGGGCCGGGAGACCCAGTACTTC.

The chain uses TRBV5-1 and TRBJ2-7; TRBD1 matches at 8 bases. Germline CDR1 SGHRS, CDR2 YFSETQ. The V gene end was trimmed by 2 bases and the J gene end by 5 bases; junction bases not matched to a gene: 6. The CDR3 is made up of 14 amino acids. CDR3 sequence: CASSLGTGLNEQYF. CDR3 sequence (DNA): TGCGCCAGCAGCTTAGGGACAGGCCTCAACGAGCAGTACTTC. Using reference TRBV5-1 and TRBJ2-7 for the parts outside the CDR3, the full variable domain is KAGVTQTPRYLIKTRGQQVTLSCSPISGHRSVSWYQQTPGQGLQFLFEYFSETQRNKGNFPGRFSGRQFSNSRSEMNVSTLELGDSALYLCASSLGTGLNEQYFGPGTRLTVT.

V and J are TRBV6-6 and TRBJ1-6; maybe TRBD1 (5 bases). CDR3 length: 13 residues. The germline CDR1 and CDR2 sequences are MNHNY and SVGAGI (reference sequence). V gave up 8 bases and J gave up 7 bases, with 12 bases separating them. The CDR3 here is CASLRAENSPLHF. The DNA for the CDR3 is TGTGCCAGCCTCAGGGCAGAAAATTCACCCCTCCACTTT.

V usage is TRBV28 and J usage is TRBJ1-5; tentative D call: TRBD1 (5 bases). V gave up 3 bases and J gave up 7 bases, with 13 bases separating them. The CDR3 extends over 14 amino acids. Germline assignment: CDR1 MDHEN and CDR2 SYDVKM. The CDR3 sequence is CASSLFRGIQPQHF. Here the CDR3 DNA reads TGTGCCAGCAGTTTGTTCCGGGGGATCCAGCCCCAGCATTTT.

The V gene is TRBV6-1, the J gene TRBJ2-1; TRBD1 agrees at 9 bases. The germline V gene has CDR1 MNHNS and CDR2 SASEGT. The CDR3 is made up of 17 amino acids. Trimming removed 4 bases from V and 6 bases from J; junction bases left unmatched: 13. CDR3 residues: CASSGYQTGGAGNEQFF. CDR3 coding DNA: TGTGCCAGCAGTGGCTACCAAACAGGGGGCGCGGGCAATGAGCAGTTCTTC.

This clone was detected only once. J is TRBJ2-5 and V is TRBV7-3, with 8 bases that match TRBD2. Trimming at V came to 5 bases and at J to 5 bases, leaving 4 bases not matched to a gene. CDR3 length equals 13 residues. Per the germline V gene, CDR1 is SGHTA and CDR2 is FQGTGA. The CDR3 DNA reads TGTGCCAGCAGCCGGGGGACTAGTGAGACCCAGTACTTC. As protein: CASSRGTSETQYF.

The chain links TRBV19 to TRBJ2-1; D gene ambiguous. The V and J ends lost 1 base and 0 bases respectively, with 10 bases between them. The germline V gene has CDR1 LNHDA and CDR2 SQIVND (reference sequence). This CDR3 has 16 amino acids. The CDR3 bases are TGTGCCAGTAGTATAGTTCTCTCTAGCTCCTACAATGAGCAGTTCTTC. Translation: CASSIVLSSSYNEQFF.

V and J are TRBV5-4 and TRBJ2-3; D is perhaps TRBD1 (6 bases). This CDR3 has 18 amino acids. The germline V gene has CDR1 SGHNT and CDR2 YYREEE (reference sequence). V lost 3 bases, J lost 2 bases, and 22 bases lay in between. The DNA for the CDR3 is TGTGCCAGCAGCTCGGGTCGGGCAGGGGCACTATACACAGATACGCAGTATTTT. This encodes CASSSGRAGALYTDTQYF.

In its sample, this clone was seen a few times. The chain links TRBV29-1 to TRBJ2-5; possible D gene TRBD2, 5 bases. From germline, CDR1 is SQVTM and CDR2 ANQGSEA. The CDR3 runs 12 residues. Trimming took off 8 bases at V and 1 base at J, with 11 bases between the two ends. CDR3 bases: TGCAGCACTAGGGCACCCCAAGAGACCCAGTACTTC. Protein sequence: CSTRAPQETQYF.

The chain employs TRBV3-1 (or the pseudogene TRBV3-2) and TRBJ1-1, with 7 bases fitting TRBD1. The V gene end was trimmed by 4 bases and the J gene end by 8 bases; junction bases not matched to a gene: 10. CDR1 is LGHDT, CDR2 YNNKEL, per germline (reference sequence). The CDR3 is 14 residues long. DNA of the CDR3: TGTGCCAGCAGCCTCGGGTTGACAGGGACCGAAGCTTTCTTT. Amino acid sequence: CASSLGLTGTEAFF.

V gene TRBV5-6 combines with J gene TRBJ2-1; maybe TRBD2 (5 bases). V was clipped by 0 bases and J by 5 bases, with 9 bases between them. CDR1 is SGHDT and CDR2 is YYEEEE in the germline V gene. The CDR3 has 14 amino acids. CDR3 coding DNA: TGTGCCAGCAGCTTGGTTAGGGAGAACAATGAGCAGTTCTTC. It yields the protein CASSLVRENNEQFF.